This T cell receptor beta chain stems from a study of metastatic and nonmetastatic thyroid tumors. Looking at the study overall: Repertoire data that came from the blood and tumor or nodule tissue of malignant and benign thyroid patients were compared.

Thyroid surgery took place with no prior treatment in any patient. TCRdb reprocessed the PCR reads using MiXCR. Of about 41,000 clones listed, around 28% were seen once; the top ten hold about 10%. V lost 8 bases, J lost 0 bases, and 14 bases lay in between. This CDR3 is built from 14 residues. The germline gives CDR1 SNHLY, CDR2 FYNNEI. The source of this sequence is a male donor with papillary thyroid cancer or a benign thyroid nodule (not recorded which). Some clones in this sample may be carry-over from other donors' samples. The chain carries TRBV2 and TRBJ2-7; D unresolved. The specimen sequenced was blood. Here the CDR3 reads CASVFTDSSYEQYF. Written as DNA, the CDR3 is TGTGCCAGCGTTTTTACGGATAGCTCCTACGAGCAGTACTTC.